This entry is about one T cell receptor beta chain. Its antigen is unknown. Germline-derived CDR1 and CDR2 are MNHNS and SASEGT. The ends were cut back, 8 bases at V and 2 bases at J, with 15 bases in the middle. This CDR3 spans 14 amino acids. This entry belongs to a study of OX40 agonist ivuxolimab in advanced cancers. Study-wide results and caveats: Relatively little clonal expansion, among the lowest observed, appeared in partial responders at 0.1-3.0 mg/kg.

The assay was immunoSEQ multiplex PCR, and TCRdb's table has in-frame clones only and misses some. The sample holds tens of thousands of clones, less than 90% seen once. The receptor comes from an adult with an advanced solid tumor such as melanoma, head and neck, liver or kidney cancer. The input for sequencing was CD4+ or CD8+ T cells sorted from blood, taken in a trial of the OX40 agonist ivuxolimab. The rearrangement links TRBV6-1 to TRBJ1-2, with a tentative D call TRBD1 (5 bases). The CDR3 reads CASLKKGYNYGYTF. The DNA of the CDR3 is TGTGCCAGCCTTAAAAAGGGGTACAACTATGGCTACACCTTC.